Listed here are 20 T cell receptor beta chains from one sample, sequenced in a study of CD8 T cells in Susac syndrome (dated by TCRdb to between 2018 and 2021). The library was prepared using the immunoSEQ multiplex PCR assay. RNA was extracted using the RNeasy kit, and roughly 0.5 to 1 microgram was reverse transcribed with random hexamers. The public sequencing data were trimmed at Q25 with fastp and processed into clonotypes with MiXCR by TCRdb, which kept only in-frame beta chains. Each entry merges the rows of one CDR3 protein and shows their most common DNA and genes. The sample table shows about 280,000 distinct CDR3 sequences, and 70% to 90% are seen once. The top ten clonotypes cover about 0.11% of the sample. Sequenced: CD8+ T cells from PBMCs. The receptors derive from a human donor with multiple sclerosis.

As DNA, the CDR3 is TGTGCCAGCAGCTCCCCCTCGGGGCGGGTTAGCACAGATACGCAGTATTTT. Its protein is CASSSPSGRVSTDTQYF. The chain uses TRBV9 and TRBJ2-3; D may be TRBD1 or TRBD2 (5 bases each). The V and J ends lost 4 bases and 0 bases respectively, with 18 bases between them. The CDR3 runs to 17 residues. Germline V gives CDR1 SGDLS, CDR2 YYNGEE.

In DNA, the CDR3 is TGTGCCAGTAGTATAAGTAGGGGGCGCTACAATGAGCAGTTCTTC. Amino acids: CASSISRGRYNEQFF. This rearrangement joins TRBV19 to TRBJ2-1; 7 bases match TRBD1. The trim removed 2 bases at V and 3 bases at J, leaving 4 bases unmatched. This CDR3 contains 15 residues. Per the germline V gene, CDR1 is LNHDA and CDR2 is SQIVND (reference sequence).

About this clonotype itself: The junction differs from germline at one of its ends, possibly a read error. V usage is TRBV5-1 and J usage is TRBJ2-5; D remains ambiguous. This CDR3 has 13 amino acids. Germline V CDR1 and CDR2: SGHRS, YFSETQ. For the CDR3, the DNA is TGCGCCAGCGGCTTGACCCCGGCGGAGACCCAGTACTTC. Translation gives CASGLTPAETQYF.

V usage is TRBV30 and J usage is TRBJ2-2; TRBD2 might be the D (6 bases). CDR3 length: 12 amino acids. Germline V gives CDR1 GTSNPN, CDR2 SVGIG (reference sequence). DNA of the CDR3: TGTGCGAGGGACTTGAACACCGGGGAGCTGTTTTTT. It codes for CARDLNTGELFF.

The chain carries TRBV20-1 and TRBJ1-5, with a possible D match to TRBD1 (5 bases). CDR3 length: 16 residues. Germline V lookup: CDR1 DFQATT, CDR2 SNEGSKA (reference sequence). Deletions cut 0 bases from V and 4 bases from J, with 16 bases between. In nucleotides, the CDR3 is TGCAGTGCTAGAGATCTGTTTGGGGGGTCAAATCAGCCCCAGCATTTT. This gives the protein CSARDLFGGSNQPQHF.

The rearrangement joins TRBV15 to TRBJ2-7; TRBD2 matches at 8 bases. V shed 0 bases, J shed 4 bases, and the junction held 5 bases outside the gene matches. The germline CDR1 and CDR2 sequences are LNHNV and YYDKDF (reference sequence). This CDR3 spans 15 amino acids. The CDR3 DNA sequence: TGTGCCACCAGCAGAGAAAGACTAGCGACGTACGAGCAGTACTTC. It is translated as CATSRERLATYEQYF. The entire variable domain, with the rest obtained from reference TRBV15 and TRBJ2-7, is as follows: DAMVIQNPRYQVTQFGKPVTLSCSQTLNHNVMYWYQQKSSQAPKLLFHYYDKDFNNEADTPDNFQSRRPNTSFCFLDIRSPGLGDTAMYLCATSRERLATYEQYFGPGTRLTVT.

This sequence joins TRBV4-1 and TRBJ2-3; 13 bases are a match to TRBD2. V shed 4 bases and J 7 bases; nucleotides not matched to a gene: 8. The CDR3 extends over 16 amino acids. Germline V gene data show CDR1 as MGHRA and CDR2 as YSYEKL. The CDR3 loop is CASSPTSGRAMYTQYF. The CDR3, as DNA: TGCGCCAGCAGCCCAACTAGCGGGAGGGCCATGTATACGCAGTATTTT.

V is TRBV7-9 and J is TRBJ2-1; D is possibly TRBD1 (5 bases). The CDR3 totals 16 residues. Trimming took 3 bases from V and 1 from J, leaving 13 bases between them. The germline V gene encodes CDR1 SEHNR and CDR2 FQNEAQ (reference sequence). CDR3: CASSFWIRTSYNEQFF. Here the CDR3 DNA reads TGTGCCAGCAGCTTTTGGATAAGGACATCCTACAATGAGCAGTTCTTC.

V usage is TRBV4-1 and J usage is TRBJ1-2; D is unresolved. Germline loops: CDR1 MGHRA, CDR2 YSYEKL. The CDR3 loop spans 12 amino acids. V was trimmed by 3 bases and J by 10 bases, leaving 12 bases between them. The CDR3 spells CASSQNRRDYTF. The DNA for the CDR3 is TGCGCCAGCAGCCAGAACCGTAGGGACTACACCTTC.

The chain has TRBV28 and TRBJ2-7, with TRBD1 as a possible D gene (5 bases). Per germline, CDR1 MDHEN and CDR2 SYDVKM. V lost 4 bases to trimming and J lost 2 bases, with 12 bases between them. The CDR3 runs 14 residues. CDR3 nucleotide sequence: TGTGCCAGCAGTTGGACACATGGGACCTACGAGCAGTACTTC. It codes for CASSWTHGTYEQYF.

The chain recombines TRBV7-9 with TRBJ1-3; no firm D call. V was shortened by 8 bases and J by 3 bases, with 8 bases between the two germline ends. The CDR3 loop spans 12 amino acids. Germline CDR1 reads SEHNR; CDR2 reads FQNEAQ (reference sequence). The CDR3 spells CASLPFGNTIYF. CDR3 sequence (DNA): TGTGCCAGCTTGCCGTTTGGAAACACCATATATTTT.

The chain couples TRBV4-1 to TRBJ2-7; D is possibly TRBD2 (5 bases). Germline V gene sequence: CDR1 MGHRA, CDR2 YSYEKL. This CDR3 contains 14 residues. Between the trimmed V and J ends, which lost 4 bases and 7 bases, there was a span of 17 bases. The CDR3 DNA is TGCGCCAGCAGCCCTGATGCGGAGGCGAGGGAGCAGTACTTC. Amino acids: CASSPDAEAREQYF.

The genes are TRBV6-5 and TRBJ1-1, with a tentative D call TRBD1 (6 bases). Trimming shortened V by 4 bases and J by 0 bases, and 15 bases separated the two germline ends. Germline assignment: CDR1 MNHEY and CDR2 SVGAGI. CDR3 size: 16 residues. The CDR3 coding sequence is TGTGCCAGCAGTTTCTCTCCGGGACATATGAACACTGAAGCTTTCTTT. This gives the protein CASSFSPGHMNTEAFF.

This clonotype was recorded a few times. Compared with germline, one end of the junction differs, possibly owing to a read error. The chain uses TRBV6-5 and TRBJ1-1; D is perhaps TRBD1 (5 bases). CDR3 length equals 14 residues. CDR1 MNHEY and CDR2 SVGAGI come from the germline V gene. CDR3 nucleotide sequence: TGTGCCAGCAGTCACTCCGAGGGGAGGACTGAAGCTTTCTTT. Translated: CASSHSEGRTEAFF.

This clonotype is a singleton in its sample. This chain connects TRBV30 to TRBJ1-1; D not resolved. The CDR3 runs 12 residues. V dropped 5 bases and J dropped 11 bases, with 18 bases sitting between them. CDR1 is GTSNPN and CDR2 is SVGIG in the germline V gene (reference sequence). CDR3 in DNA: TGTGCCTGGTACCTTGGACGGACGGTGGCTTTCTTT. It specifies CAWYLGRTVAFF.

The DNA for the CDR3 is TGTGCCAGCAGCCGGGGGATGAGCTCTGGAAACACCATATATTTT. Its translation is CASSRGMSSGNTIYF. The V call is TRBV3-1, the J call TRBJ1-3, with D possibly matching TRBD1 (5 bases). Trimming took off 4 bases at V and 0 bases at J, with 10 bases between the two ends. This CDR3 comprises 15 residues. CDR1 is LGHDT and CDR2 is YNNKEL in the germline V gene (reference sequence).

This chain links TRBV7-9 with TRBJ2-1; D possibly matches TRBD1 or TRBD2 (5 bases each). V dropped 4 bases and J dropped 5 bases, with 12 bases sitting between them. The CDR3 totals 14 residues. Germline V lookup: CDR1 SEHNR, CDR2 FQNEAQ (reference sequence). This CDR3 reads CASSWKGRNNEQFF. The CDR3 DNA sequence: TGTGCCAGCAGCTGGAAGGGACGAAACAATGAGCAGTTCTTC.

The chain carries TRBV4-1 and TRBJ1-1; tentative D call: TRBD1 (5 bases). CDR3 length equals 13 residues. Germline V gives CDR1 MGHRA, CDR2 YSYEKL. V was clipped by 3 bases and J by 5 bases, with 10 bases between them. The CDR3 sequence is CASSHRAGTEAFF. DNA for the CDR3: TGCGCCAGCAGCCACAGGGCCGGGACTGAAGCTTTCTTT.

The rearrangement uses TRBV20-1 and TRBJ1-5, with TRBD1 as a possible D gene (6 bases). This CDR3 contains 15 residues. V shed 0 bases and J shed 7 bases, with 16 bases lying between them. CDR1 and CDR2 from the germline V gene are DFQATT and SNEGSKA (reference sequence). The CDR3 spells CSARDREAGHQPQHF. The CDR3 bases are TGCAGTGCTAGAGATCGGGAAGCGGGACACCAGCCCCAGCATTTT.

The sample holds a few counts of this clonotype. This chain joins TRBV2 and TRBJ2-7; 11 bases agree with TRBD2. The CDR3 sequence is 16 residues long. Looked up from germline, CDR1 is SNHLY and CDR2 is FYNNEI. The V segment lost 3 bases and the J segment 6 bases; nucleotides outside the gene matches: 10. Here the CDR3 DNA reads TGTGCCAGCAGTGAGATAGCGGGAGGGTTACTCGGCGAGCAGTACTTC. It yields the protein CASSEIAGGLLGEQYF.